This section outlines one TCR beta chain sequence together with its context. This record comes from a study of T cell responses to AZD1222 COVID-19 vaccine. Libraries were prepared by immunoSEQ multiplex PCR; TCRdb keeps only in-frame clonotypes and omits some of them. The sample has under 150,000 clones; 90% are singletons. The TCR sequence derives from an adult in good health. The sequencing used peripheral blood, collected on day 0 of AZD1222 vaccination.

CDR3 nucleotides: TGCAGCGGGTGGGAGAACGAGCAGTACTTC. It codes for CSGWENEQYF. J is TRBJ2-7 and V is TRBV29-1, with a possible D match to TRBD2 (5 bases). The CDR3 is 10 residues long. CDR1 and CDR2 from the germline V gene are SQVTM and ANQGSEA. The V end was cut by 7 bases, the J end by 5 bases, with 9 bases between.